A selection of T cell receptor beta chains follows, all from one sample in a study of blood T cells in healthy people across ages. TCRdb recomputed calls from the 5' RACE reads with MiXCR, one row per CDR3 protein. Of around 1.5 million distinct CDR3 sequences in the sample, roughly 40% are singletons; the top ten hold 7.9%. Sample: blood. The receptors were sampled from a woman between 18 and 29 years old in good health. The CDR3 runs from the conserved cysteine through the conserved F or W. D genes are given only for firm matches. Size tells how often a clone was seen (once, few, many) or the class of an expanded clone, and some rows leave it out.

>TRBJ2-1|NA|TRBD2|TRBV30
CAWITGGVFDEQFF
TGTGCCTGGATTACGGGAGGGGTATTTGATGAGCAGTTCTTC
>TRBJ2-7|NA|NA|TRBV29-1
CSVRSLGATEQYF
TGCAGCGTTCGGTCATTGGGGGCGACCGAGCAGTACTTC
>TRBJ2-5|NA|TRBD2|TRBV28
CASAPHSGGPYDQYF
TGTGCCAGCGCACCCCATAGCGGGGGCCCCTACGACCAGTACTTC
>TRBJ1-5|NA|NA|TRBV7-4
CASSLSPWTPMSNQPQHF
TGTGCCAGCAGCTTAAGTCCTTGGACTCCCATGTCGAATCAGCCCCAGCATTTT
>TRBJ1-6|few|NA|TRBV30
CAWSRVNSPLHF
TGTGCCTGGAGCAGGGTTAATTCACCCCTCCACTTT
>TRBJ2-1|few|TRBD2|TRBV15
CATSISGGFYNEQFF
TGTGCCACCAGCATCAGCGGGGGTTTCTACAATGAGCAGTTCTTC
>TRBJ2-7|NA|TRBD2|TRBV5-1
CVSQREDSYEQYF
TGCGTCAGTCAGCGGGAGGACTCCTACGAGCAGTACTTC
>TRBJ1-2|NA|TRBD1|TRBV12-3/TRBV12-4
CASSKDRGHGYTF
TGTGCCAGCAGTAAAGACAGGGGGCACGGCTACACCTTC
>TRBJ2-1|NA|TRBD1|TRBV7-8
CASSSTGQGFDERFF
TGTGCCAGCAGCTCAACGGGACAGGGCTTCGATGAGCGGTTCTTC
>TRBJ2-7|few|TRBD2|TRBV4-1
CASSQETVGRAMKYEQYF
TGCGCCAGCAGCCAAGAGACGGTCGGGAGGGCTATGAAGTACGAGCAGTACTTC
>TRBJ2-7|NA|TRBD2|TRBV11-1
CACSLLAGTSGSAGLIYEQYF
TGTGCCTGCAGCTTGCTAGCCGGGACTAGCGGGTCGGCGGGCCTCATATACGAGCAGTACTTC
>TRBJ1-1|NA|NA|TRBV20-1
CSARPTSRVLNTEAFF
TGCAGTGCTAGACCGACGAGCAGGGTTCTGAACACTGAAGCTTTCTTT
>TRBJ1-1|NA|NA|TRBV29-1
CSALGGQNTEAFF
TGCAGCGCCCTCGGGGGACAGAACACTGAAGCTTTCTTT
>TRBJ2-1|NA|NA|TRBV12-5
CASGYRDRLHNEQFF
TGTGCTAGTGGTTATAGGGACCGGCTCCACAATGAGCAGTTCTTC
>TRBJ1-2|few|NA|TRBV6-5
CASSYSTVAVDGYYGYTF
TGTGCCAGCAGTTACTCCACCGTTGCTGTTGACGGGTACTATGGCTACACCTTC
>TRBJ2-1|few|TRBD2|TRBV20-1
CSARPGTSGRLNEQFF
TGCAGTGCTAGACCGGGGACTAGCGGGAGGTTGAATGAGCAGTTCTTC
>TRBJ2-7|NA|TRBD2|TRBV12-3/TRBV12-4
CASSPSGGAFTRYF
TGTGCTAGCAGCCCTAGCGGGGGGGCGTTCACTCGGTACTTC
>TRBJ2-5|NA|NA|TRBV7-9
CASESQDSPINEQYF
TGTGCCAGCGAGTCACAGGACTCCCCTATAAATGAGCAGTACTTC
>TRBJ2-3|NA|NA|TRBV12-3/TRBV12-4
CASWSGNEDTQYF
TGTGCCAGCTGGTCAGGGAATGAAGATACGCAGTATTTT
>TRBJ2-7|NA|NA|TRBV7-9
CASSPRGLQVYEQYF
TGTGCCAGCAGCCCTCGGGGACTGCAAGTTTACGAGCAGTACTTC
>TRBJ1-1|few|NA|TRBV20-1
CSARQSTMNTEAFF
TGCAGTGCAAGACAGTCGACGATGAACACTGAAGCTTTCTTT
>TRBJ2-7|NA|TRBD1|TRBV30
CAWSTRTGSEQYF
TGTGCCTGGAGTACAAGGACAGGTTCCGAGCAGTACTTC
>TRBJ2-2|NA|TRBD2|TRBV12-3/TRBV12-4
CASSSLGGDLEREITGELFF
TGTGCCAGCAGTTCCCTCGGGGGGGATCTTGAGCGGGAGATCACCGGGGAGCTGTTTTTT
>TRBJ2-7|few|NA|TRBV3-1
CASSQEREADRVYEQYF
TGTGCCAGCAGCCAAGAACGGGAAGCGGACCGGGTCTACGAGCAGTACTTC
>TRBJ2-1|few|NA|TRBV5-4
CASTYGGRTYNEQFF
TGTGCCAGCACCTACGGGGGGCGAACCTACAATGAGCAGTTCTTC